These 12 T cell receptor beta chains originate from one sample sequenced in a study of cytomegalovirus exposure and HLA in healthy donors. Primers for the PCR totalled 60 Vbeta and 13 Jbeta. Sequenced by immunoSEQ multiplex PCR; TCRdb stores in-frame clones only, minus some. The table records around 100,000 clones, under 85% of them present only once. The specimen sequenced was PBMCs. The receptor source for this set is a man aged 30 to 39 in good health and CMV-seropositive.

The chain carries TRBV19 and TRBJ2-2; TRBD1 aligns across 8 bases. The V gene's germline CDR1 is LNHDA and CDR2 SQIVND (reference sequence). V lost 9 bases, J lost 3 bases, and 6 bases stayed unmatched. CDR3 length: 14 amino acids. The chain's CDR3 is CASRQGTDTGELFF. CDR3 bases: TGTGCCAGCCGACAGGGGACGGACACCGGGGAGCTGTTTTTT.

The sample holds a few counts of this clone. The rearrangement uses TRBV6-6 and TRBJ2-7; D is perhaps TRBD1 (6 bases). V was cut by 5 bases and J by 6 bases, with 8 bases left in between. Germline lookup yields CDR1 MNHNY and CDR2 SVGAGI (reference sequence). The length of the CDR3 is 11 residues. CDR3 protein: CASSADSEQYF. The CDR3 coding sequence is TGTGCCAGCAGTGCGGACAGCGAGCAGTACTTC.

V is TRBV6-1 and J is TRBJ1-1; D is unresolved. Trimming pared 6 bases from V and 1 base from J, leaving 12 bases between. Per the germline V gene, CDR1 is MNHNS and CDR2 is SASEGT. This CDR3 has 14 amino acids. The CDR3 nucleotides read TGTGCCAGCAGCCCCCACAAAAAGAACACTGAAGCTTTCTTT. It yields the protein CASSPHKKNTEAFF.

V and J are TRBV6-5 and TRBJ1-1, with no clear D. There are 10 residues in the CDR3. CDR1 MNHEY and CDR2 SVGAGI come from the germline V gene. Deletions cut 6 bases from V and 5 bases from J, with 4 bases between. The CDR3 here is CASRTTEAFF. The CDR3 DNA follows: TGTGCCAGCAGGACAACTGAAGCTTTCTTT.

J is TRBJ2-7 and V is TRBV6-1; 8 bases line up with TRBD1. Per the germline V gene, CDR1 is MNHNS and CDR2 is SASEGT. The CDR3 contains 15 residues. V trimming: 5 bases; J trimming: 4 bases; junction bases outside the gene matches: 10. In DNA form, the CDR3 reads TGTGCCAGCAGTTTCCCGGGACAGGTGGGATACGAGCAGTACTTC. Translation gives CASSFPGQVGYEQYF.

This sequence joins TRBV6-1 and TRBJ2-3; TRBD1 matches 7 bases. The V segment lost 4 bases and the J segment 2 bases; nucleotides outside the gene matches: 9. Germline loops: CDR1 MNHNS, CDR2 SASEGT. CDR3 size: 16 residues. CDR3 protein: CASSVNPGQTTDTQYF. CDR3 in DNA: TGTGCCAGCAGTGTAAATCCGGGACAGACCACAGATACGCAGTATTTT.

The chain has TRBV25-1 and TRBJ2-5; TRBD2 matches 8 bases. The germline gives CDR1 MGHDK, CDR2 SYGVNS. V trimming: 7 bases; J trimming: 0 bases; junction bases outside the gene matches: 13. The length of the CDR3 is 17 residues. The CDR3 is CASTQNGGGGHQETQYF. The CDR3 nucleotides read TGTGCCAGCACCCAGAATGGCGGCGGGGGGCACCAAGAGACCCAGTACTTC.

In this sample, this clone turned up a few times. V gene TRBV6-1 combines with J gene TRBJ1-1; 7 positions agree with TRBD1. Trimming cost V 7 bases and J 5 bases; bases outside gene matches: 4. The CDR3 sequence is 12 residues long. Germline V gives CDR1 MNHNS, CDR2 SASEGT. The CDR3 region is CASTRQGTEAFF. The CDR3 DNA reads as TGTGCCAGCACCAGACAGGGAACTGAAGCTTTCTTT.

The chain has TRBV7-3 and TRBJ1-4; 7 bases are shared with TRBD1. CDR1 SGHTA and CDR2 FQGTGA come from the germline V gene. V dropped 5 bases and J dropped 4; count of bases not matched to a gene: 7. The length of the CDR3 is 15 residues. The CDR3: CASSADRALNEKLFF. For the CDR3, the DNA is TGTGCCAGCAGCGCTGACAGGGCCCTTAATGAAAAACTGTTTTTT.

V usage is TRBV18 and J usage is TRBJ1-1; possibly TRBD1 for D (5 bases). CDR1 and CDR2 (germline): KGHSH, LQKENI. Trimming stripped 1 base from V and 3 bases from J, with 9 bases between. This CDR3 is 14 amino acids long. The CDR3 sequence: CASSPRWGDTEAFF. The CDR3 region has the DNA TGTGCCAGCTCACCACGGTGGGGGGACACTGAAGCTTTCTTT. Variable domain in full (rest from reference TRBV18 and TRBJ1-1): NAGVMQNPRHLVRRRGQEARLRCSPMKGHSHVYWYRQLPEEGLKFMVYLQKENIIDESGMPKERFSAEFPKEGPSILRIQQVVRGDSAAYFCASSPRWGDTEAFFGQGTRLTVV.

The chain combines TRBV28 with TRBJ2-7; TRBD1 matches at 10 bases. The CDR3 extends over 14 amino acids. The V gene's germline CDR1 is MDHEN and CDR2 SYDVKM. V shed 5 bases, J shed 5 bases, and the junction held 6 bases outside the gene matches. CDR3 sequence reads: CASSADRGLNEQYF. The CDR3 DNA is TGTGCCAGCAGTGCAGACAGGGGGCTGAACGAGCAGTACTTC.

The CDR3 spells CAGSPVGGPGSPLHF. The CDR3 bases are TGTGCCGGTTCCCCTGTTGGAGGGCCGGGTTCACCCCTCCACTTT. V and J are TRBV6-5 and TRBJ1-6; D call uncertain. CDR1 is MNHEY, CDR2 SVGAGI, per germline. Deletions cut 11 bases from V and 9 bases from J, with 23 bases between. This CDR3 is built from 15 residues.